The present T cell receptor beta chain was sequenced within a study of CD8 T cells in ankylosing spondylitis. The V gene's germline CDR1 is SEHNR and CDR2 FQNEAQ (reference sequence). The CDR3 length is 15 residues. The germline V and J ends were trimmed by 2 bases and 4 bases, with 15 bases remaining between them. From the 5' RACE reads, TCRdb called clonotypes with MiXCR, one entry per CDR3 protein. The table has 250,000 to 350,000 distinct CDR3 sequences, 8% seen once; the top ten hold 14% to 15%. Study observations and caveats: Peripheral blood held disease-linked clones only at relatively low frequency, and these were CD8+. A TCR beta motif made of fewer than ten highly homologous variants seemed typical of ankylosing spondylitis blood.

This clonotype was seen a handful of times. The target antigen is unknown. The gene calls are TRBV7-9 and TRBJ2-7; D is perhaps TRBD2 (5 bases). The sequenced material came from blood, either unsorted or a sorted T cell fraction (not recorded which). The receptor comes from a male donor with ankylosing spondylitis. In DNA form, the CDR3 reads TGTGCCAGCAGCTTAAAAAACGGACGGGGTTACGAGCAGTACTTC. Translating it yields CASSLKNGRGYEQYF.